This passage covers 15 T cell receptor beta chains from one sample sequenced in a study of cytomegalovirus exposure and HLA in healthy donors. TCRdb's table, derived via immunoSEQ multiplex PCR, lists solely in-frame clones and lacks some. The sample contains roughly 57,000 clones, 93% of which appear only once. Material: PBMCs. Receptors originate from a woman aged 18-30 years in good health and CMV-seropositive.

V usage is TRBV5-1 and J usage is TRBJ2-2; D may be TRBD1 (5 bases). Germline CDR1 reads SGHRS; CDR2 reads YFSETQ. The CDR3 consists of 16 residues. Between the trimmed V and J ends, which lost 4 bases and 0 bases, there was a span of 13 bases. CDR3 region: CASSLTTVTNTGELFF. The CDR3 DNA sequence: TGCGCCAGCAGCCTAACGACAGTTACGAACACCGGGGAGCTGTTTTTT.

The V gene is TRBV19, the J gene TRBJ1-1; 7 positions match TRBD1. This CDR3 has 16 amino acids. Germline loops: CDR1 LNHDA, CDR2 SQIVND (reference sequence). Trimming removed 4 bases from V and 4 bases from J; junction bases left unmatched: 12. The CDR3 DNA sequence: TGTGCCAGTAGTACCTCAAGACAGGGTATTACCACTGAAGCTTTCTTT. Its protein is CASSTSRQGITTEAFF.

CDR3 amino acids: CASSLGGARNEQYF. CDR3 bases: TGTGCCAGCAGCTTAGGGGGGGCGAGGAACGAGCAGTACTTC. The chain recombines TRBV13 with TRBJ2-7, with a weak D call TRBD1 (6 bases). This CDR3 has 14 amino acids. V shed 0 bases and J shed 5 bases, with 11 bases lying between them. Germline values: CDR1 PRHDT, CDR2 FYEKMQ (reference sequence).

The chain has TRBV4-1 and TRBJ1-5, with D uncertain. V lost 5 bases to trimming and J lost 1 base, with 12 bases between them. The CDR3 consists of 15 residues. Per the germline V gene, CDR1 is MGHRA and CDR2 is YSYEKL. CDR3 protein: CASSDPGLSNQPQHF. DNA for the CDR3: TGCGCCAGCAGCGATCCGGGATTGAGCAATCAGCCCCAGCATTTT.

CDR3 in amino acids: CASRPMVAGYTDTQYF. The CDR3, as DNA: TGTGCCAGCAGGCCCATGGTAGCGGGGTACACAGATACGCAGTATTTT. The rearrangement links TRBV7-9 to TRBJ2-3; 8 nucleotides line up with TRBD2. Germline loops: CDR1 SEHNR, CDR2 FQNEAQ (reference sequence). The CDR3 sequence is 16 residues long. The V gene end was trimmed by 6 bases and the J gene end by 2 bases; junction bases not matched to a gene: 10.

This clone was observed once. V and J are TRBV19 and TRBJ1-5; 7 positions match TRBD1. Germline V gene data show CDR1 as LNHDA and CDR2 as SQIVND (reference sequence). After removal of 6 bases from V and 5 bases from J, the junction contained 7 bases not matched to a gene. The CDR3 is made up of 14 amino acids. The CDR3 nucleotides read TGTGCCAGTAGCAAACAGGGGTCAGATCAGCCCCAGCATTTT. Residues: CASSKQGSDQPQHF.

The chain has TRBV18 and TRBJ1-1, with TRBD1 matching over 7 bases. The V gene's germline CDR1 is KGHSH and CDR2 LQKENI. This CDR3 has 16 residues. J was trimmed by 5 bases and V by 2 bases; bases with no gene match: 11. In DNA form, the CDR3 reads TGTGCCAGCTCACCAAAATTGGCCCAGGGGGAGACTGAAGCTTTCTTT. Translating it yields CASSPKLAQGETEAFF.

This clone was seen a single time. This sequence joins TRBV7-8 and TRBJ1-5; TRBD1 aligns across 9 bases. From germline, CDR1 is SGHVS and CDR2 FQNEAQ. Trimming took 3 bases from V and 12 from J; bases not matched to a gene: 6. The CDR3 extends over 13 amino acids. The CDR3 DNA reads as TGTGCCAGCAGCTTGGGGACAGGGTTTCACCAGCATTTT. It is translated as CASSLGTGFHQHF.

This chain joins TRBV18 and TRBJ2-7, with 9 bases identical to TRBD2. The trim removed 4 bases at V and 3 bases at J, leaving 7 bases unmatched. The CDR3 loop spans 15 amino acids. In germline, CDR1 is KGHSH, CDR2 LQKENI. DNA of the CDR3: TGTGCCAGCTCACGTAGGACTAGCGAGTACTACGAGCAGTACTTC. As protein: CASSRRTSEYYEQYF.

This clone has a handful of counts. The chain has TRBV7-9 and TRBJ1-6; TRBD1 might be the D (6 bases). The CDR3 has 16 amino acids. Deletions cut 0 bases from V and 5 bases from J, with 11 bases between. Germline V gives CDR1 SEHNR, CDR2 FQNEAQ (reference sequence). The CDR3 DNA is TGTGCCAGCAGCTTAGCTGGCAGGGGAGATAATTCACCCCTCCACTTT. The encoded protein is CASSLAGRGDNSPLHF.

The rearrangement uses TRBV18 and TRBJ1-2; the D gene is possibly TRBD1 (6 bases). The CDR3 has 15 amino acids. V dropped 3 bases and J dropped 0 bases, with 11 bases sitting between them. Germline V gives CDR1 KGHSH, CDR2 LQKENI. The CDR3 here is CASSPLTGANYGYTF. In DNA, the CDR3 is TGTGCCAGCTCACCTCTGACAGGAGCTAACTATGGCTACACCTTC.

The chain recombines TRBV27 with TRBJ1-4, with TRBD1 as a possible D gene (5 bases). Deletions cut 5 bases from V and 11 bases from J, with 9 bases between. The CDR3 consists of 11 residues. Germline assignment: CDR1 MNHEY and CDR2 SMNVEV (reference sequence). CDR3: CASSQGLKLFF. CDR3 nucleotide sequence: TGTGCCAGCAGTCAGGGACTCAAACTGTTTTTT.

V gene TRBV4-1 combines with J gene TRBJ2-3; D is undetermined. Germline assignment: CDR1 MGHRA and CDR2 YSYEKL. Trimming took 5 bases from V and 0 from J, leaving 18 bases between them. This CDR3 spans 17 amino acids. The DNA for the CDR3 is TGCGCCAGCAGCTTCCGCTACGAACAGCCTAGCACAGATACGCAGTATTTT. This sequence encodes CASSFRYEQPSTDTQYF.

The chain couples TRBV13 to TRBJ1-2, with a weak D call TRBD1 (6 bases). The CDR3 runs to 13 residues. Trimming pared 5 bases from V and 4 bases from J, leaving 11 bases between. CDR1 and CDR2 from the germline V gene are PRHDT and FYEKMQ (reference sequence). The CDR3 DNA reads TGTGCCAGCAGCATGGGACACCCCTATGGCTACACCTTC. Translation gives CASSMGHPYGYTF.

The J gene is TRBJ2-2, the V gene TRBV7-2, with 8 nucleotides matching TRBD2. Germline-derived CDR1 and CDR2 are SGHTA and FQGNSA. With V trimmed by 6 bases and J by 4 bases, 4 bases remained unmatched. The CDR3 consists of 14 residues. CDR3 loop: CASSSGGGTGELFF. CDR3 DNA sequence: TGTGCCAGCAGTTCCGGGGGGGGCACCGGGGAGCTGTTTTTT.